The 5 T cell receptor beta chains presented below share a single source sample, sequenced in a study of T cell changes during pregnancy in multiple sclerosis. Sequencing used immunoSEQ multiplex PCR; TCRdb keeps in-frame clones, though not all of them. This table holds around 56,000 clones, around 90% found once. The starting material was CD4+ T cells from peripheral blood mononuclear cells, obtained in the first trimester of pregnancy. All receptors come from a female donor with multiple sclerosis, enrolled in a pregnancy study.

The J gene is TRBJ1-2, the V gene TRBV10-3, with TRBD1 matching 7 bases. V lost 6 bases, J lost 4 bases, and 5 bases stayed unmatched. This CDR3 has 13 amino acids. Germline CDR1 reads ENHRY; CDR2 reads SYGVKD. CDR3 region: CAIRGGQSYGYTF. Written as DNA, the CDR3 is TGTGCCATCAGGGGGGGACAGTCCTATGGCTACACCTTC.

The rearrangement uses TRBV7-3 and TRBJ1-4, with 7 positions matching TRBD1. The CDR3 is 14 amino acids. V gave up 5 bases and J gave up 7 bases; unmatched junction bases: 7. Looked up from germline, CDR1 is SGHTA and CDR2 is FQGTGA. CDR3 protein: CASSPGPGGEKLFF. In DNA form, the CDR3 reads TGTGCCAGCAGCCCGGGACCAGGGGGTGAAAAACTGTTTTTT. Looking up the rest from reference TRBV7-3 and TRBJ1-4 gives the full variable domain: GAGVSQTPSNKVTEKGKYVELRCDPISGHTALYWYRQSLGQGPEFLIYFQGTGAADDSGLPNDRFFAVRPEGSVSTLKIQRTERGDSAVYLCASSPGPGGEKLFFGSGTQLSVL.

The rearrangement joins TRBV2 to TRBJ1-6; possible D gene TRBD1, 5 bases. There are 13 residues in the CDR3. Trimming left V 7 bases short and J 9 bases short, with 13 bases between. From germline, CDR1 is SNHLY and CDR2 FYNNEI. DNA of the CDR3: TGTGCCAGCAATAACAACCAGGGTTCACCCCTCCACTTT. Translated, it gives CASNNNQGSPLHF.

This chain connects TRBV6-1 to TRBJ1-5, with D unclear. Per the germline V gene, CDR1 is MNHNS and CDR2 is SASEGT. The CDR3 totals 15 residues. V was pared by 1 base and J by 2 bases, with 9 bases between. In nucleotides, the CDR3 is TGTGCCAGCAGTGAAGGAGGCAGAGGCAATCAGCCCCAGCATTTT. Its protein is CASSEGGRGNQPQHF.

This clone came up a few times. The gene calls are TRBV4-3 and TRBJ1-6, with D maybe TRBD1 (5 bases). The germline CDR1 and CDR2 sequences are LGHNA and YSLEER. This CDR3 spans 15 amino acids. V was cut by 0 bases and J by 9 bases, with 12 bases left in between. The DNA for the CDR3 is TGCGCCAGCAGCCAAGATCAGGGCTCCGGTTCACCCCTCCACTTT. Protein: CASSQDQGSGSPLHF.